Below are 8 T cell receptor beta chains sequenced from a single sample in a study of T cell responses to AZD1222 COVID-19 vaccine. This table comes from immunoSEQ multiplex PCR, and its TCRdb copy is limited to in-frame clones, with some not included. The sample carries over 120,000 clones, approximately 85% recorded once. This sample comprised peripheral blood, obtained on day 0 of AZD1222 vaccination. These receptor sequences come from an adult in good health.

This chain's CDR3 is CASSRTGGGNTIYF. Here the CDR3 DNA reads TGTGCCAGCAGCCGGACAGGGGGAGGAAACACCATATATTTT. This sequence joins TRBV3-1 (or the pseudogene TRBV3-2) and TRBJ1-3; TRBD1 matches at 10 bases. The CDR3 runs to 14 residues. The germline gives CDR1 LGHDT, CDR2 YNNKEL (reference sequence). V was clipped by 4 bases and J by 4 bases; unmatched bases: 1.

The rearrangement links TRBV18 to TRBJ1-1; no firm D call. V lost 3 bases and J lost 3, with 17 bases in between. The germline V gene encodes CDR1 KGHSH and CDR2 LQKENI. The CDR3 sequence is 16 residues long. In DNA, the CDR3 is TGTGCCAGCTCACCTGAAGGGAGATGGGGAGACACTGAAGCTTTCTTT. Translating gives CASSPEGRWGDTEAFF.

This chain connects TRBV7-2 to TRBJ2-1; 8 bases are a match to TRBD1. V lost 2 bases, J lost 7 bases, and 7 bases stayed unmatched. The CDR3 covers 15 residues. Germline assignment: CDR1 SGHTA and CDR2 FQGNSA. CDR3 DNA: TGTGCCAGCAGCTTATGGACAGGGCCCCAGAATGAGCAGTTCTTC. This encodes CASSLWTGPQNEQFF. The full variable domain, in which reference TRBV7-2 and TRBJ2-1 provide the parts outside the CDR3, is GAGVSQSPSNKVTEKGKDVELRCDPISGHTALYWYRQSLGQGLEFLIYFQGNSAPDKSGLPSDRFSAERTGGSVSTLTIQRTQQEDSAVYLCASSLWTGPQNEQFFGPGTRLTVL.

V gene TRBV5-8 combines with J gene TRBJ1-5; weak D call: TRBD1 (5 bases). Trimming left V 0 bases short and J 0 bases short, with 10 bases between. The CDR3 is 16 amino acids. Germline V gene lookup returns CDR1 SGHTS and CDR2 YDEGEE. The CDR3 DNA reads TGTGCCAGCAGCTTGGAACTGGGGGATAGCAATCAGCCCCAGCATTTT. It is translated as CASSLELGDSNQPQHF.

The chain uses TRBV10-3 and TRBJ2-1, with TRBD2 matching 10 bases. CDR3 length: 13 amino acids. V trimming: 8 bases; J trimming: 8 bases; junction bases outside the gene matches: 6. Germline V gene data show CDR1 as ENHRY and CDR2 as SYGVKD. CDR3 region: CAILRGTSDEQFF. CDR3 DNA sequence: TGTGCCATCCTAAGGGGGACTAGCGATGAGCAGTTCTTC.

The chain recombines TRBV19 with TRBJ1-1; no clear D gene. The germline gives CDR1 LNHDA, CDR2 SQIVND (reference sequence). V was cut by 7 bases and J by 4 bases, with 10 bases left in between. CDR3 length: 12 amino acids. The CDR3 spells CASTLGSTEAFF. The CDR3 DNA follows: TGTGCCAGTACCCTTGGGAGCACTGAAGCTTTCTTT.

The DNA for the CDR3 is TGTGCCAGCAGTTACGGGGGACGGTACCAAGAGACCCAGTACTTC. This gives the protein CASSYGGRYQETQYF. The rearrangement joins TRBV6-5 to TRBJ2-5; the D gene could be TRBD1 or TRBD2 (5 bases each). The CDR3 is made up of 15 amino acids. Trimming took 2 bases from V and 0 from J, leaving 10 bases between them. The V gene's germline CDR1 is MNHEY and CDR2 SVGAGI.

The chain recombines TRBV6-5 with TRBJ1-2, with unresolved D. V lost 6 bases to trimming and J lost 4 bases, with 12 bases between them. The CDR3 consists of 13 residues. Germline V lookup: CDR1 MNHEY, CDR2 SVGAGI. The CDR3 DNA is TGTGCCAGCAGCCCGGGAGGGAGCTATGGCTACACCTTC. Protein: CASSPGGSYGYTF.